The 18 T cell receptor beta chains below all came from one sample that was sequenced in a study of vaccination effects on CD4 cells after COVID-19 (dated by TCRdb to between 2020 and 2023). These receptors' targets are unknown. Library generation was performed with the immunoSEQ multiplex PCR assay. Here the immuneACCESS table is served through TCRdb, limited to in-frame sequences with V and J called. Missing clones are a known gap in these copies; in checked studies unresolved V genes cover under half, and the rest lacks a known reason. The sample table contains 25,000 to 35,000 clones; only one count was recorded for around 72% of them. Jointly, the top ten make up approximately 31% of the sample. The ViraFEST assay stimulated PBMC with viral peptide pools and then used TCR sequencing to identify antigen-specific CD4+ T cell clonotypes by expansion. After 10 days of culture, CD4+ T cells were isolated with the EasySep CD4+ T cell isolation kit. Negative nucleocapsid antibody results before and after vaccination confirmed that the healthy vaccine recipients had no prior SARS-CoV-2 infection.

The sample in question was CD4+ T cells from PBMCs cultured with SARS-CoV-2 spike peptides, obtained before COVID-19 vaccination. Explained via the paper, the cell subset or site label denotes: SARS-CoV-2 spike overlapping peptide pool stimulation. These receptors all come from a human donor who received a COVID-19 vaccine.

This clone is a singleton in its sample. The V and J genes are TRBV27 and TRBJ1-1; possibly TRBD1 for D (6 bases). Germline V gene lookup returns CDR1 MNHEY and CDR2 SMNVEV (reference sequence). The CDR3 has 14 amino acids. V lost 5 bases and J 1 base, leaving 11 bases between the germline ends. The CDR3 sequence: CASSREGGNTEAFF. The CDR3 DNA reads TGTGCCAGCAGTCGGGAGGGGGGGAACACTGAAGCTTTCTTT.

This clone showed up just a few times. The chain is built from TRBV24-1 and TRBJ1-5; TRBD1 is a possible D gene (6 bases). Trimming stripped 4 bases from V and 5 bases from J, with 14 bases between. The germline V gene has CDR1 KGHDR and CDR2 SFDVKD. The CDR3 length is 15 residues. CDR3 sequence: CATSEPTGGDQPQHF. The CDR3 DNA is TGTGCCACCAGTGAGCCGACAGGAGGGGATCAGCCCCAGCATTTT.

This rearrangement joins TRBV19 to TRBJ1-5; no firm D call. The CDR3 runs 12 residues. Germline V gene lookup returns CDR1 LNHDA and CDR2 SQIVND (reference sequence). The V and J ends lost 4 bases and 1 base respectively, with 2 bases between them. CDR3 in DNA: TGTGCCAGTAGTACGAGCAATCAGCCCCAGCATTTT. This translates into CASSTSNQPQHF.

This clone has a single count. This sequence joins TRBV7-9 and TRBJ1-3; 7 bases are a match to TRBD1. There are 15 residues in the CDR3. Trimming cost V 1 base and J 2 bases; bases outside gene matches: 2. CDR1 and CDR2 (germline): SEHNR, FQNEAQ (reference sequence). The CDR3 loop reads CASSLVRGPGNTIYF. The CDR3 nucleotides read TGTGCCAGCAGCTTAGTGAGGGGGCCTGGAAACACCATATATTTT.

The count of this clone is one. This chain connects TRBV19 to TRBJ2-3; unclear D gene. The CDR3 contains 17 residues. Trimming stripped 1 base from V and 0 bases from J, with 14 bases between. Germline V gives CDR1 LNHDA, CDR2 SQIVND (reference sequence). The CDR3 region is CASSIGGPRISTDTQYF. CDR3 nucleotides: TGTGCCAGTAGTATAGGAGGACCGCGAATCAGCACAGATACGCAGTATTTT. Variable domain in full (rest from reference TRBV19 and TRBJ2-3): DGGITQSPKYLFRKEGQNVTLSCEQNLNHDAMYWYRQDPGQGLRLIYYSQIVNDFQKGDIAEGYSVSREKKESFPLTVTSAQKNPTAFYLCASSIGGPRISTDTQYFGPGTRLTVL.

V and J are TRBV5-6 and TRBJ1-1; D might be TRBD1 (5 bases). Germline CDR1 reads SGHDT; CDR2 reads YYEEEE. The V and J ends lost 6 bases and 4 bases respectively, with 16 bases between them. The CDR3 extends over 14 amino acids. The CDR3 DNA reads as TGTGCCAGCATCCGGGGGACCCTACCCACTGAAGCTTTCTTT. Protein: CASIRGTLPTEAFF.

The chain couples TRBV5-8 to TRBJ2-1; TRBD2 agrees at 7 bases. J was trimmed by 7 bases and V by 1 base; bases with no gene match: 2. There are 13 residues in the CDR3. Per the germline V gene, CDR1 is SGHTS and CDR2 is YDEGEE. The CDR3 protein is CASSLMRENEQFF. CDR3 DNA sequence: TGTGCCAGCAGCTTGATGCGGGAGAATGAGCAGTTCTTC.

This clone has only a few counts. The chain has TRBV7-9 and TRBJ1-6, with unresolved D. From germline, CDR1 is SEHNR and CDR2 FQNEAQ (reference sequence). V gave up 1 base and J gave up 9 bases, with 7 bases separating them. This CDR3 has 13 amino acids. The CDR3 DNA reads TGTGCCAGCAGCTTAGGTTCGGGTTCACCCCTCCACTTT. Encoded protein: CASSLGSGSPLHF.

This chain connects TRBV6-5 to TRBJ1-2; no reliable D call. Between the trimmed V and J ends, which lost 5 bases and 5 bases, there was a span of 9 bases. This CDR3 is 12 amino acids long. CDR1 MNHEY and CDR2 SVGAGI come from the germline V gene. This chain's CDR3 is CASSTSEYGYTF. The CDR3 DNA sequence: TGTGCCAGCAGTACATCAGAATATGGCTACACCTTC.

The chain couples TRBV9 to TRBJ2-1; D possibly corresponds to TRBD2 (5 bases). There are 16 residues in the CDR3. In germline, CDR1 is SGDLS, CDR2 YYNGEE. V was trimmed by 0 bases and J by 5 bases, leaving 15 bases between them. CDR3 sequence: CASSVAVVATDNEQFF. In DNA, the CDR3 is TGTGCCAGCAGCGTAGCCGTAGTAGCGACGGACAATGAGCAGTTCTTC.

The chain is built from TRBV3-1 (or the pseudogene TRBV3-2) and TRBJ2-2; 11 bases map to TRBD2. V lost 3 bases and J lost 2; bases outside the gene matches: 5. This CDR3 comprises 17 residues. Germline V gene data show CDR1 as LGHDT and CDR2 as YNNKEL (reference sequence). Here the CDR3 DNA reads TGTGCCAGCAGCCAGCGGGGACTAGCGGATAACACCGGGGAGCTGTTTTTT. Translated, it gives CASSQRGLADNTGELFF.

This clone was observed a few times. This rearrangement joins TRBV7-2 to TRBJ1-2, with D perhaps matching TRBD1 (6 bases). The CDR3 contains 14 residues. The V end was cut by 5 bases, the J end by 6 bases, with 16 bases between. CDR1 is SGHTA, CDR2 FQGNSA, per germline. The DNA of the CDR3 is TGTGCCAGCAGCCAACTGGGGGGCCTTGATGGCTACACCTTC. It codes for CASSQLGGLDGYTF.

The CDR3 DNA follows: TGTGCCAGCAGTCCCTACTATCGAGGTACGCGAGGCACTGAAGCTTTCTTT. Translated, it gives CASSPYYRGTRGTEAFF. The genes are TRBV27 and TRBJ1-1; D is unclear. CDR1 and CDR2 from the germline V gene are MNHEY and SMNVEV (reference sequence). Trimming removed 5 bases from V and 4 bases from J, with 23 bases in between. This CDR3 has 17 residues.

CDR3 region: CASSAQGQGRSPLHF. The DNA of the CDR3 is TGTGCCAGCAGCGCCCAAGGACAGGGTCGGTCACCCCTCCACTTT. The V and J genes are TRBV9 and TRBJ1-6, with 8 bases fitting TRBD1. V lost 3 bases to trimming and J lost 10 bases; unmatched junction nucleotides: 9. The CDR3 spans 15 residues. Germline CDR1 reads SGDLS; CDR2 reads YYNGEE.

V usage is TRBV3-1 (or the pseudogene TRBV3-2) and J usage is TRBJ2-7, with 7 bases identical to TRBD1. CDR3 length equals 15 residues. The V segment lost 6 bases and the J segment 3 bases; nucleotides outside the gene matches: 11. Germline assignment: CDR1 LGHDT and CDR2 YNNKEL (reference sequence). The CDR3 here is CASRPSGTVSYEQYF. For the CDR3, the DNA is TGTGCCAGCAGGCCTTCCGGGACAGTAAGCTACGAGCAGTACTTC.

The J gene is TRBJ2-6, the V gene TRBV5-1; D unresolved. This CDR3 comprises 15 residues. Germline CDR1 reads SGHRS; CDR2 reads YFSETQ. V was shortened by 2 bases and J by 4 bases, with 10 bases between the two germline ends. The CDR3 region has the DNA TGCGCCAGCAGCTTTGGTGCTCTGGGGGCCAACGTCCTGACTTTC. This translates into CASSFGALGANVLTF.

V usage is TRBV7-6 and J usage is TRBJ2-5, with 10 bases identical to TRBD1. Germline CDR1 is SGHVS and CDR2 is FNYEAQ. V was clipped by 1 base and J by 4 bases; unmatched bases: 0. The length of the CDR3 is 14 residues. CDR3 amino acids: CASSLGTGGETQYF. DNA for the CDR3: TGTGCCAGCAGCTTAGGGACAGGGGGAGAGACCCAGTACTTC.

This clone has only one observation. The gene calls are TRBV25-1 and TRBJ2-6, with 7 bases aligning to TRBD1. This CDR3 is built from 17 residues. The V gene's germline CDR1 is MGHDK and CDR2 SYGVNS. J gave up 2 bases and V 4 bases, and 8 bases lay outside the gene matches. The CDR3 protein is CASSGLQGTTGANVLTF. For the CDR3, the DNA is TGTGCCAGCAGTGGGTTACAGGGGACAACTGGGGCCAACGTCCTGACTTTC.